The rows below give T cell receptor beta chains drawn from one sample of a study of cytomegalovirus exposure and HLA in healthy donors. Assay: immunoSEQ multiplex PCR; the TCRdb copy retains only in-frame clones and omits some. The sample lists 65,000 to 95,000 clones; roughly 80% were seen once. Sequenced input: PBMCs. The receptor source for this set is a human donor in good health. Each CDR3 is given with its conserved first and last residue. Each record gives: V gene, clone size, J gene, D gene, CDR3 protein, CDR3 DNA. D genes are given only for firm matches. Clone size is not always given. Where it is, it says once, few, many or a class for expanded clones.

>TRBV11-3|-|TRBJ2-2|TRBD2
CASSYLAGGPNTGELFF
TGTGCCAGCAGTTACCTGGCGGGGGGCCCGAACACCGGGGAGCTGTTTTTT
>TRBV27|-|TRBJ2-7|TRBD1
CASSSTGARTYEQYF
TGTGCCAGCAGTTCCACAGGGGCCAGAACCTACGAGCAGTACTTC
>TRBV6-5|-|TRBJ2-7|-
CASSYSMGTKGWEQYF
TGTGCCAGCAGTTACTCGATGGGGACAAAGGGTTGGGAGCAGTACTTC
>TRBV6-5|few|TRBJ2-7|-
CASSYAPGSYEQYF
TGTGCCAGCAGTTACGCTCCGGGGTCCTACGAGCAGTACTTC
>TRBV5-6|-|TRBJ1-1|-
CASTSDQGTVHTEAFF
TGTGCCAGCACCTCGGATCAGGGTACGGTGCACACTGAAGCTTTCTTT
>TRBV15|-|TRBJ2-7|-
CATSARESSYEQYF
TGTGCCACCAGCGCCAGGGAAAGCTCCTACGAGCAGTACTTC
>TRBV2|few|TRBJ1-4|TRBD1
CASRTGVGSEKLFF
TGTGCCAGCCGGACAGGGGTTGGAAGTGAAAAACTGTTTTTT
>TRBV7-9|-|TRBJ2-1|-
CASRGNEQFF
TGTGCCTCCAGGGGAAATGAGCAGTTCTTC
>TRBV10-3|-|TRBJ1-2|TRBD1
CAISGPGQGVDGYTF
TGTGCCATCAGTGGGCCGGGACAGGGGGTCGATGGCTACACCTTC
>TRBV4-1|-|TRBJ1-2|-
CASSQEITESYGYTF
TGCGCCAGCAGCCAAGAAATAACGGAGTCCTATGGCTACACCTTC
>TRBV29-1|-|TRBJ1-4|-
CSGEGLATNEKLFF
TGCAGCGGTGAGGGACTTGCAACTAATGAAAAACTGTTTTTT
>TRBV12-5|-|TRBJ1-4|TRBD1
CASGPGQGSREKLFF
TGTGCTAGTGGTCCGGGACAGGGCTCAAGGGAAAAACTGTTTTTT
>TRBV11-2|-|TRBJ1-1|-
CASSARRGDTEAFF
TGTGCCAGCAGCGCCCGCAGGGGAGATACTGAAGCTTTCTTT
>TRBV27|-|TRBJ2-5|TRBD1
CASSLDRARETQYF
TGTGCCAGCAGTCTAGACAGGGCGAGGGAGACCCAGTACTTC
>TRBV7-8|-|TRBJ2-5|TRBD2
CASSLAISGGETQYF
TGTGCCAGCAGCTTAGCCATTAGCGGGGGAGAGACCCAGTACTTC
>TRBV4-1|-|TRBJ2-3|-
CASSHTVSAVGTDTQYF
TGCGCCAGCAGCCACACCGTCAGTGCGGTTGGCACAGATACGCAGTATTTT
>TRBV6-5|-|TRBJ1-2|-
CASSYSLIGVYTF
TGTGCCAGCAGTTACTCGTTGATAGGAGTCTACACCTTC
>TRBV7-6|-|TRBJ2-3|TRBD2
CASTNGAGGGTQYF
TGTGCCAGCACGAACGGAGCGGGGGGTGGTACGCAGTATTTT
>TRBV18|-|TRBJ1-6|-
CASSPDSLNSPLHF
TGTGCCAGCTCACCGGACAGTCTTAATTCACCCCTCCACTTT
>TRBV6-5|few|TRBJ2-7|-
CASSYSSGGEQYF
TGTGCCAGCAGTTACTCATCCGGAGGGGAGCAGTACTTC
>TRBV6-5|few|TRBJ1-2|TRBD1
CASSEDRVGSGYTF
TGTGCCAGCAGTGAGGACAGGGTAGGGAGTGGCTACACCTTC
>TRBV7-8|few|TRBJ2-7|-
CASSLQGSSYEQYF
TGTGCCAGCAGCTTGCAGGGCTCCTCCTACGAGCAGTACTTC
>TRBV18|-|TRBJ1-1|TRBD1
CASSRDRMNTEAFF
TGTGCCAGCTCACGGGACAGAATGAACACTGAAGCTTTCTTT
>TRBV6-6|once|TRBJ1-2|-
CASSSNSNYGYTF
TGTGCCAGCAGTTCTAACAGTAACTATGGCTACACCTTC
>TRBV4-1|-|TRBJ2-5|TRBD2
CASSQAGTSPETQYF
TGCGCCAGCAGCCAAGCTGGGACTAGCCCCGAGACCCAGTACTTC
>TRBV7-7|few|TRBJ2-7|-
CASSLEGGYEQYF
TGTGCCAGCAGCTTAGAAGGGGGCTACGAGCAGTACTTC
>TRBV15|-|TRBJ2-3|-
CATSRASTDTQYF
TGTGCCACCAGCAGAGCTAGCACAGATACGCAGTATTTT
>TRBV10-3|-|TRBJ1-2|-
CAISDGLGVSNYGYTF
TGTGCCATCAGTGATGGACTTGGGGTTTCTAACTATGGCTACACCTTC